The 13 T cell receptor beta chains below all came from one sample that was sequenced in a study of blood T cells in healthy people across ages. Primers used in a second PCR of about 6 to 11 cycles were a sample-barcoded 5' primer and a J-beta primer mix. One entry per CDR3 protein, called by TCRdb with MiXCR from the 5' RACE reads. The data hold roughly 1.5 million distinct CDR3 sequences, with approximately 39% observed a single time. The specimen was blood. These TCRs come from a woman aged 18-35 years in good health.

V usage is TRBV6-5 and J usage is TRBJ2-1; the D call may be TRBD1 or TRBD2 (5 bases each). Per the germline V gene, CDR1 is MNHEY and CDR2 is SVGAGI. The CDR3 is made up of 16 amino acids. The V end was cut by 2 bases, the J end by 3 bases, with 14 bases between. CDR3 residues: CASSYRRGAYYNEQFF. The CDR3 nucleotides read TGTGCCAGCAGTTACCGACGAGGGGCCTACTACAATGAGCAGTTCTTC.

A few counts support this clonotype. The chain carries TRBV7-3 and TRBJ2-6, with D tentatively TRBD1 or TRBD2 (5 bases each). V gave up 2 bases and J gave up 1 base, with 9 bases separating them. This CDR3 spans 16 amino acids. Per germline, CDR1 SGHTA and CDR2 FQGTGA. The chain's CDR3 is CASSLLGESGANVLTF. DNA of the CDR3: TGTGCCAGCAGCTTATTGGGGGAGTCTGGGGCCAACGTCCTGACTTTC.

V and J are TRBV7-8 and TRBJ1-5; tentatively, D is TRBD1 (5 bases). The CDR3 contains 14 residues. Trimming took 1 base from V and 5 from J, leaving 9 bases between them. The V gene's germline CDR1 is SGHVS and CDR2 FQNEAQ. CDR3 protein: CASSLGTRDQPQHF. The CDR3 DNA reads as TGTGCCAGCAGCTTAGGGACACGGGATCAGCCCCAGCATTTT.

The rearrangement links TRBV30 to TRBJ2-1; D gene ambiguous. V lost 2 bases, J lost 0 bases, and 11 bases lay in between. This CDR3 contains 15 residues. Looked up from germline, CDR1 is GTSNPN and CDR2 is SVGIG (reference sequence). Written as DNA, the CDR3 is TGTGCCTGGAGTAGCGTCTCAAGCTCCTACAATGAGCAGTTCTTC. This sequence encodes CAWSSVSSSYNEQFF.

This clonotype was found many times. The V call is TRBV6-6, the J call TRBJ1-2; TRBD1 is a possible D gene (5 bases). This CDR3 has 17 amino acids. Per germline, CDR1 MNHNY and CDR2 SVGAGI (reference sequence). V lost 1 base to trimming and J lost 1 base, with 16 bases between them. CDR3 DNA sequence: TGTGCCAGCAGTTACTTTTTAGACAGACTCCTTAACTATGGCTACACCTTC. Translated, it gives CASSYFLDRLLNYGYTF.

The chain couples TRBV14 to TRBJ2-3, with 14 bases aligning to TRBD2. CDR1 SGHDN and CDR2 FVKESK come from the germline V gene. The junction had 6 bases not matched to a gene; V was cut back by 0 bases and J by 4 bases. There are 18 residues in the CDR3. The CDR3 region is CASSQEHWGLAGADTQYF. In DNA, the CDR3 is TGTGCCAGCAGCCAAGAACATTGGGGACTAGCGGGAGCAGATACGCAGTATTTT.

V usage is TRBV4-1 and J usage is TRBJ2-7; 8 positions agree with TRBD2. The tail of the sequence fits TRBJ2-5 better, so the J call may be wrong. Germline values: CDR1 MGHRA, CDR2 YSYEKL. The CDR3 loop spans 15 amino acids. CDR3 sequence reads: CASSQAGGLSETQYF. Written as DNA, the CDR3 is TGCGCCAGCAGCCAAGCGGGGGGGCTATCAGAGACCCAGTACTTC.

The V gene is TRBV7-2, the J gene TRBJ2-1; D is uncertain. V lost 4 bases to trimming and J lost 6 bases, with 10 bases between them. Per the germline V gene, CDR1 is SGHTA and CDR2 is FQGNSA. This CDR3 spans 13 amino acids. CDR3 in amino acids: CASSSSPRNEQFF. CDR3 sequence (DNA): TGTGCCAGCAGCTCCTCCCCTCGCAATGAGCAGTTCTTC.

This clonotype occurred a few times. The chain carries TRBV28 and TRBJ2-3, with D tentatively TRBD2 (5 bases). The V end lost 4 bases, the J end lost 8 bases, and 13 bases lay between the germline ends. The CDR3 has 13 residues. Germline CDR1 reads MDHEN; CDR2 reads SYDVKM. The CDR3 loop reads CASSSPGFVTQYF. In DNA, the CDR3 is TGTGCCAGCAGTTCCCCGGGGTTTGTTACGCAGTATTTT.

The chain carries TRBV20-1 and TRBJ2-4, with D perhaps given as TRBD1 or TRBD2 (5 bases each). Per the germline V gene, CDR1 is DFQATT and CDR2 is SNEGSKA (reference sequence). The CDR3 runs to 15 residues. V lost 3 bases, J lost 0 bases, and 12 bases lay in between. CDR3 sequence (DNA): TGCAGTGCTAGCGCCAGGGACGTAGCCAAAAACATTCAGTACTTC. Its protein is CSASARDVAKNIQYF.

In this sample, this clonotype turned up many times. The CDR3 sequence: CASSQDWLAGVGTQYF. DNA for the CDR3: TGCGCCAGCAGCCAAGATTGGCTAGCGGGGGTGGGTACGCAGTATTTT. The V gene is TRBV4-3, the J gene TRBJ2-3, with 10 positions matching TRBD2. Trimming removed 0 bases from V and 8 bases from J; junction bases left unmatched: 8. Germline-derived CDR1 and CDR2 are LGHNA and YSLEER. There are 16 residues in the CDR3.

This clonotype was detected only a few times. Here the CDR3 DNA reads TGCAGCGTTAGGGACAGCCCGAACACTGAAGCTTTCTTT. Its protein product is CSVRDSPNTEAFF. The chain combines TRBV29-1 with TRBJ1-1, with 7 bases identical to TRBD1. The ends lost 5 bases at V and 1 base at J; junction bases unmatched: 4. This CDR3 has 13 residues. The germline V gene encodes CDR1 SQVTM and CDR2 ANQGSEA.

Remarks on this clonotype: One junction end disagrees with the germline gene, perhaps due to a read error. The V call is TRBV27, the J call TRBJ2-5; the D is unclear. The CDR3 sequence is 12 residues long. Germline V gives CDR1 MNHEY, CDR2 SMNVEV (reference sequence). The CDR3 region is CASSHNQKTQYF. The CDR3 DNA reads TGTGCCAGCAGTCACAACCAAAAGACCCAGTACTTC.